This T cell receptor beta chain was found in a study of technical replicates of blood from a handful of donors. Clones were read by immunoSEQ multiplex PCR, and TCRdb kept only the in-frame ones, dropping some. The table lists around 98,000 clones, more than 90% of them singletons. J was trimmed by 6 bases and V by 0 bases; bases with no gene match: 7. The CDR3 extends over 15 amino acids. CDR1 and CDR2 (germline): ENHRY, SYGVKD. The gene calls are TRBV10-3 and TRBJ2-7; 8 nucleotides match TRBD2. The TCR originated in a human donor in good health. The sequencing input was T cells isolated from PBMCs. CDR3: CAISESTPGTSEQYF. The CDR3 region has the DNA TGTGCCATCAGTGAGTCGACGCCCGGGACTAGCGAGCAGTACTTC.